This T cell receptor (beta chain) was sequenced in a study of blood T cell repertoires in COVID-19. As for the study in general: The cDNA or gDNA used as material had been derived from T cells, B-cell-depleted T cells, or PBMCs.

This clone was recorded only once. Authors' analysis steps: Reference gene primer amplification gave nucleated cell count estimates. Sequencing used immunoSEQ multiplex PCR; TCRdb keeps in-frame clones, though not all of them. D and trimming come from the DNA, and the V and J calls and clone size come from that table. The sample includes around 140,000 clones, 88% of them seen just once. Sequenced material: peripheral blood. The sequence came from a woman between 50 and 59 years old with acute or convalescent COVID-19.

CDR3 protein: CASSRVGRNTEAFF. In DNA form, the CDR3 reads TGTGCCAGCAGCCGAGTCGGGAGGAACACTGAAGCTTTCTTT. The chain uses TRBV3-1 (or the pseudogene TRBV3-2) and TRBJ1-1; D is unclear. Per germline, CDR1 LGHDT and CDR2 YNNKEL (reference sequence). CDR3 length equals 14 residues. V shed 4 bases and J shed 1 base, with 10 bases lying between them.